This TCR beta chain emerged from a study of T cells in Graves' hyperthyroidism and ophthalmopathy. Note on this clonotype: Its antigen is undetermined.

Overall study findings and caveats: The authors' 13 V-J model separated ophthalmopathy from stable hyperthyroidism. Model output signaled ophthalmopathy a median around 6.9 months ahead of onset.

Amplified TCR beta CDR3 regions came from RNA transcripts. With the HTBI primer set, the TCR CDR3 went through a first round of RT-PCR. A single record per CDR3 protein comes from TCRdb applying MiXCR to the multiplex PCR reads. The repertoire has some 270,000 distinct CDR3 sequences, roughly 15% of them found once; the top ten carry approximately 7.9%. It was considered stable Graves' hyperthyroidism when ophthalmopathy did not progress within 18 months. Using 10 ml of fresh peripheral blood, PBMCs were prepared. Germline V CDR1 and CDR2: MNHNS, SASEGT. CDR3 length: 13 amino acids. V was cut by 6 bases and J by 2 bases, with 8 bases left in between.

Sequencing was performed on blood. The sequence derives from a woman in her thirties or forties with Graves' hyperthyroidism. The rearrangement uses TRBV6-1 and TRBJ2-1; TRBD2 is a possible D gene (6 bases). The CDR3: CASRAGPYNEQFF. In nucleotides, the CDR3 is TGTGCCAGCAGAGCGGGCCCCTACAATGAGCAGTTCTTC.